This T cell receptor beta chain is drawn from a study of CD8 T cells in ankylosing spondylitis. Study-level results: Past research had described some motif variants in reactive arthritis synovial fluid and blood. Matched synovial fluid from ankylosing spondylitis patients was reported to be enriched for disease-linked clones. Clones linked to the disease showed a CD8+ phenotype. They occurred at relatively low frequencies in peripheral blood.

This clonotype was detected ten times or more. Its antigen is not known. This CDR3 contains 15 residues. Looked up from germline, CDR1 is SGDLS and CDR2 is YYNGEE. V was clipped by 1 base and J by 4 bases, with 14 bases between them. It was by quantitative 5'-RACE with molecular barcodes that TCR beta libraries were made. TCRdb re-called the 5' RACE reads through MiXCR, storing one row per CDR3 protein. The sample consists of around 29,000 distinct CDR3 sequences, roughly 5.3% of them appearing once. The V and J genes are TRBV9 and TRBJ2-5; TRBD1 might be the D (5 bases). The sequence was collected from a female donor with ankylosing spondylitis or in good health (not recorded which). Sequencing used blood, either unsorted or a sorted T cell fraction (not recorded which). In DNA, the CDR3 is TGTGCCAGCAGCGTAATCGGGCAGGGCCCAGAGACCCAGTACTTC. It yields the protein CASSVIGQGPETQYF.